The clone carrying this T cell receptor (beta chain) was observed a handful of times. The antigen is undetermined. The record originates from a study of T cell responses to AZD1222 COVID-19 vaccine. This CDR3 has 14 residues. The germline CDR1 and CDR2 sequences are SGHRS and YFSETQ. Trimming left V 1 base short and J 4 bases short, with 10 bases between. Study results and caveats: Seropositive AZD1222 recipients at baseline numbered only five or six.

Using immunoSEQ multiplex PCR, the repertoire was profiled, and TCRdb retains in-frame clones only, with some absent. This sample has approximately 130,000 clones, with 91% found just once. The source material was peripheral blood, sampled on day 0 of AZD1222 vaccination. The chain couples TRBV5-1 to TRBJ2-3; D is ambiguous. This TCR derives from an adult in good health. CDR3 amino acids: CASSLNPASDTQYF. CDR3 nucleotides: TGCGCCAGCAGCTTGAACCCAGCTTCAGATACGCAGTATTTT.